These 27 T cell receptor beta chains were sequenced from one sample in a study of blood T cells in healthy people across ages (dated by TCRdb to about 2015). Preparation of the library involved 5' RACE. This sample was sequenced with an Illumina HiSeq 2500. A second PCR of about 6 to 11 cycles was run with a J-beta primer mix and a sample-barcoded 5' primer. Clones were called with MiXCR by TCRdb after fastp trimmed the public reads at Q25, and only in-frame beta chains were retained. When rows share a CDR3 protein, they turn into one entry using the most common DNA and genes. Present in this sample are just under 900,000 distinct CDR3 sequences, under 35% of which were seen just once. Roughly 17% of the sample is held by the ten biggest clonotypes. The sequencing input was blood. Every receptor here comes from a woman of 80 years or more in good health.

CDR3 DNA: TGTGCCAGCAGCTTAAGGACTAGATCCAGGGAGCTGTTTTTT. This translates into CASSLRTRSRELFF. The genes are TRBV11-2 and TRBJ2-2, with 7 bases that match TRBD2. V trimming: 2 bases; J trimming: 9 bases; junction bases outside the gene matches: 6. CDR1 SGHAT and CDR2 FQNNGV come from the germline V gene. The CDR3 covers 14 residues.

In this sample, this clonotype turned up many times. The CDR3 bases are TGTGCCAGCAGCGGCCTTCTTGGGGTGAGCTCCTACAATGAGCAGTTCTTC. Amino acids: CASSGLLGVSSYNEQFF. The chain couples TRBV7-9 to TRBJ2-1; D call uncertain. Germline CDR1 and CDR2: SEHNR and FQNEAQ (reference sequence). The CDR3 consists of 17 residues. Deletions cut 5 bases from V and 0 bases from J, with 17 bases between.

This chain joins TRBV7-9 and TRBJ1-6; D is ambiguous. V was clipped by 1 base and J by 12 bases, with 10 bases between them. The CDR3 length is 13 residues. Germline CDR1 and CDR2: SEHNR and FQNEAQ (reference sequence). The CDR3, as DNA: TGTGCCAGCAGCTTAGTCGCATGGGGACCCCTCCACTTT. Translated: CASSLVAWGPLHF.

This clonotype was seen at least ten times. The chain joins TRBV7-9 to TRBJ2-1, with TRBD2 as a possible D gene (5 bases). The CDR3 runs 14 residues. Trimming left V 3 bases short and J 8 bases short, with 14 bases between. CDR1 and CDR2 (germline): SEHNR, FQNEAQ (reference sequence). The CDR3 region is CASSFGPDGDEQFF. The DNA of the CDR3 is TGTGCCAGCAGCTTTGGACCGGACGGGGATGAGCAGTTCTTC.

To note about this clonotype: A much larger clone lies one base from this, so it may be a read error. This chain connects TRBV4-3 to TRBJ2-5, with D tentatively TRBD1 (5 bases). The CDR3 extends over 14 amino acids. V was shortened by 1 base and J by 2 bases, with 8 bases between the two germline ends. Looked up from germline, CDR1 is LGHNA and CDR2 is YSLEER. CDR3 DNA sequence: TGCGCCAGCAGCCAAGTAGGGGTGCAAGAGACCCAGTACTTC. It translates to CASSQVGVQETQYF.

This clonotype has a handful of counts. This chain joins TRBV15 and TRBJ1-3; D not certain. Trimming left V 0 bases short and J 0 bases short, with 9 bases between. The V gene's germline CDR1 is LNHNV and CDR2 YYDKDF (reference sequence). This CDR3 has 16 residues. CDR3 in amino acids: CATSRDHAGSGNTIYF. DNA for the CDR3: TGTGCCACCAGCAGAGATCACGCCGGCTCTGGAAACACCATATATTTT.

This clonotype has a count of ten or more. The chain has TRBV20-1 and TRBJ2-5; 7 nucleotides agree with TRBD1. CDR3 length equals 14 residues. CDR1 is DFQATT, CDR2 SNEGSKA, per germline (reference sequence). With V trimmed by 5 bases and J by 4 bases, 10 bases remained unmatched. The CDR3, as DNA: TGCAGTGCTCCCCTGACAGGGTGGGGAGAGACCCAGTACTTC. It codes for CSAPLTGWGETQYF.

There are a few counts of this clonotype. A much larger clone lies a single base off, so this may be a read error. This rearrangement joins TRBV7-2 to TRBJ2-1, with TRBD2 matching 10 bases. TRBJ2-7 matches the DNA end more closely, so the J call is doubtful. The CDR3 sequence is 16 residues long. Germline CDR1 reads SGHTA; CDR2 reads FQGNSA. Written as DNA, the CDR3 is TGTGCCAGCAACCCTAGCGGGGGCCCCCCCTACAATGAGCAGTACTTC. Translated, it gives CASNPSGGPPYNEQYF.

This clonotype was observed a few times. This sequence joins TRBV4-1 and TRBJ1-2; no reliable D call. Germline V CDR1 and CDR2: MGHRA, YSYEKL. Trimming removed 6 bases at V and 2 bases at J, with 19 bases between. The CDR3 runs 16 residues. CDR3 DNA sequence: TGCGCCAGCAGGCCTCTTTTTAACAGCGAAAACTATGGCTACACCTTC. This codes for CASRPLFNSENYGYTF.

The genes are TRBV4-2 and TRBJ2-5; TRBD1 might be the D (7 bases). V dropped 3 bases and J dropped 11 bases, with 22 bases sitting between them. Germline CDR1 and CDR2: LGHNA and YNFKEQ. The CDR3 contains 15 residues. Written as DNA, the CDR3 is TGTGCCAGCAGCCAGCTCTCGGCAGGGGGTCGGGAGCAGTACTTC. Translating it yields CASSQLSAGGREQYF.

This clonotype occurred once. J is TRBJ2-3 and V is TRBV7-2, with 7 bases that match TRBD1. The J segment lost 0 bases and the V segment lost 8 bases, leaving 8 bases of the junction unmatched. The CDR3 sequence is 15 residues long. Germline assignment: CDR1 SGHTA and CDR2 FQGNSA. The CDR3 sequence: CASAPWGQSTDTQYF. The DNA of the CDR3 is TGTGCCAGCGCCCCGTGGGGACAGAGCACAGATACGCAGTATTTT. The whole variable domain, filled in from reference TRBV7-2 and TRBJ2-3, reads GAGVSQSPSNKVTEKGKDVELRCDPISGHTALYWYRQSLGQGLEFLIYFQGNSAPDKSGLPSDRFSAERTGGSVSTLTIQRTQQEDSAVYLCASAPWGQSTDTQYFGPGTRLTVL.

The chain joins TRBV13 to TRBJ2-2; D is possibly TRBD1 or TRBD2 (6 bases each). Trimming cost V 5 bases and J 5 bases, with 18 bases left between them. This CDR3 has 16 residues. CDR1 PRHDT and CDR2 FYEKMQ come from the germline V gene (reference sequence). CDR3 region: CASSPRGGRGTGELFF. CDR3 bases: TGTGCCAGCAGCCCGCGAGGGGGGCGAGGGACCGGGGAGCTGTTTTTT.

Many counts were recorded for this clonotype. The chain recombines TRBV7-2 with TRBJ2-3, with unresolved D. V was pared by 5 bases and J by 1 base, with 13 bases between. This CDR3 spans 15 amino acids. Germline CDR1 is SGHTA and CDR2 is FQGNSA. This chain's CDR3 is CASSPDGPRTDTQYF. As DNA, the CDR3 is TGTGCCAGCAGCCCCGACGGACCTCGCACAGATACGCAGTATTTT.

This sequence joins TRBV12-3 or TRBV12-4 and TRBJ2-3; D is possibly TRBD2 (6 bases). Trimming cost V 4 bases and J 11 bases, with 22 bases left between them. This CDR3 is built from 15 residues. In DNA, the CDR3 is TGTGCCAGCAGTTGGGTAGCGGTGCGCACAGATGTGCAGTATTTT. Protein: CASSWVAVRTDVQYF.

About this clonotype: Just one base apart from a much larger clone, this may be a read error. The chain carries TRBV6-1 and TRBJ2-2; 7 bases are a match to TRBD1. Germline V CDR1 and CDR2: MNHNS, SASEGT. The CDR3 runs 13 residues. V was clipped by 6 bases and J by 6 bases; unmatched bases: 4. CDR3 loop: CASSVRGPGELFF. The CDR3 nucleotides read TGTGCCAGCAGCGTGAGGGGGCCCGGGGAGCTGTTTTTT.

This clonotype has at least ten counts. V gene TRBV6-1 combines with J gene TRBJ2-5, with D uncertain. CDR3 length equals 12 residues. Deletions cut 5 bases from V and 5 bases from J, with 9 bases between. Germline CDR1 is MNHNS and CDR2 is SASEGT. CDR3: CASSTFRETQYF. The CDR3 DNA is TGTGCCAGCAGTACCTTTCGGGAGACCCAGTACTTC.

V usage is TRBV5-4 and J usage is TRBJ2-3; 10 positions match TRBD2. CDR3 length: 17 residues. The V gene's germline CDR1 is SGHNT and CDR2 YYREEE (reference sequence). The V and J ends lost 7 bases and 6 bases, in that order; junction bases with no gene match: 17. The CDR3 loop is CASRPLGKRGGLDTQYF. CDR3 DNA sequence: TGTGCCAGCCGACCCCTGGGGAAGCGGGGGGGCCTGGATACGCAGTATTTT. Together with reference TRBV5-4 and TRBJ2-3, the CDR3 gives the full variable domain: ETGVTQSPTHLIKTRGQQVTLRCSSQSGHNTVSWYQQALGQGPQFIFQYYREEENGRGNFPPRFSGLQFPNYSSELNVNALELDDSALYLCASRPLGKRGGLDTQYFGPGTRLTVL.

Of note for this clonotype: A much larger clonotype is one base distant, so this may be a read error. The V call is TRBV7-2, the J call TRBJ2-5, with D maybe TRBD1 (6 bases). The CDR3 has 15 residues. Germline V gene sequence: CDR1 SGHTA, CDR2 FQGNSA. This CDR3 is CASSLVRGSQETRYF. Written as DNA, the CDR3 is TGTGCCAGCAGCTTAGTGAGGGGGTCCCAAGAGACCCGGTACTTC.

This clonotype was observed many times. This chain uses TRBV12-3 or TRBV12-4 with TRBJ2-7, with no clear D. The ends were cut back, 6 bases at V and 1 base at J, with 7 bases in the middle. The length of the CDR3 is 12 residues. The CDR3 protein is CASRGESYEQYF. The CDR3 DNA sequence: TGTGCCAGCAGGGGTGAGTCCTACGAGCAGTACTTC.

The chain combines TRBV28 with TRBJ2-6; the match to TRBD1 covers 7 bases. CDR3 size: 17 residues. CDR1 and CDR2 from the germline V gene are MDHEN and SYDVKM. The trim removed 6 bases at V and 0 bases at J, leaving 8 bases unmatched. CDR3 DNA: TGTGCCAGCAGAAACTCACAGGGGTTCTCTGGGGCCAACGTCCTGACTTTC. It codes for CASRNSQGFSGANVLTF.

This clonotype was seen only a few times. This may stem from a read error, because a much larger clone lies one nucleotide away. CDR3 protein: CASSFGSEEAQYF. The CDR3 DNA sequence: TGCGCCAGCAGCTTCGGGTCGGAAGAGGCCCAGTACTTC. This sequence joins TRBV5-1 and TRBJ2-7; D gene unclear. The CDR3 sequence is 13 residues long. The V end was cut by 2 bases, the J end by 10 bases, with 16 bases between. The germline gives CDR1 SGHRS, CDR2 YFSETQ.

Of note for this clonotype: A much larger clone lies one base from this, so it may be a read error. The CDR3 DNA reads TGTGCCAGCTCACCAATGACAGAAGGGACCCAGTACTTC. It translates to CASSPMTEGTQYF. The J gene is TRBJ2-7, the V gene TRBV18, with TRBD1 as a possible D gene (5 bases). The J call may not be correct, given that the DNA end is closer to TRBJ2-5. The CDR3 is 13 residues long. CDR1 and CDR2 (germline): KGHSH, LQKENI.

This clonotype was detected ten times or more. This chain joins TRBV7-9 and TRBJ2-1; 8 positions agree with TRBD2. With 5 bases clipped from V and 5 bases from J, the junction kept 11 bases outside the gene matches. This CDR3 has 16 residues. Germline values: CDR1 SEHNR, CDR2 FQNEAQ (reference sequence). The CDR3 here is CASSPRLSGGHNEQFF. The DNA of the CDR3 is TGTGCCAGCAGCCCCAGACTGAGCGGGGGCCACAATGAGCAGTTCTTC.

As to this clonotype: A read error may produce the germline difference seen at one junction end. The chain employs TRBV12-3 or TRBV12-4 and TRBJ2-2, with 12 bases aligning to TRBD2. The CDR3 loop spans 18 amino acids. CDR3 in amino acids: CASIRGGLAGGLGGKLFF. The CDR3 nucleotides read TGTGCCAGCATCAGAGGCGGGCTAGCGGGGGGGCTAGGCGGGAAGCTGTTTTTT.

V gene TRBV5-1 combines with J gene TRBJ1-2; a possible D gene is TRBD1 (5 bases). V lost 4 bases to trimming and J lost 4 bases, with 11 bases between them. The CDR3 spans 13 residues. Per germline, CDR1 SGHRS and CDR2 YFSETQ. The DNA for the CDR3 is TGCGCCAGCAGCCTGACAGATCTCTATGGCTACACCTTC. It encodes CASSLTDLYGYTF.

This clonotype was recorded many times. This sequence joins TRBV7-2 and TRBJ1-2; 7 positions match TRBD1. V was clipped by 5 bases and J by 5 bases; unmatched bases: 5. Looked up from germline, CDR1 is SGHTA and CDR2 is FQGNSA. The CDR3 loop spans 13 amino acids. This chain's CDR3 is CASSQDREYGYTF. DNA for the CDR3: TGTGCCAGCAGCCAAGACAGGGAATATGGCTACACCTTC.

This clonotype has at least ten counts. This chain connects TRBV7-2 to TRBJ2-7, with 7 positions matching TRBD1. Per germline, CDR1 SGHTA and CDR2 FQGNSA. The CDR3 covers 15 residues. V shed 4 bases, J shed 2 bases, and the junction held 8 bases outside the gene matches. The DNA of the CDR3 is TGTGCCAGCAGCTCCGGAGCAGGGGGACCCTACGAGCAGTACTTC. Translating it yields CASSSGAGGPYEQYF. Full variable domain (outside the CDR3, taken from reference TRBV7-2 and TRBJ2-7): GAGVSQSPSNKVTEKGKDVELRCDPISGHTALYWYRQSLGQGLEFLIYFQGNSAPDKSGLPSDRFSAERTGGSVSTLTIQRTQQEDSAVYLCASSSGAGGPYEQYFGPGTRLTVT.